This T cell receptor beta chain emerged from a study of beta chain features in type 1 diabetes. Expressed TCRB transcripts were sequenced because the isolated RNA had all been reverse transcribed beforehand. Sequenced naive, central memory and regulatory T cell samples produced an average of around 3.5 million reads. Sequenced by immunoSEQ multiplex PCR; TCRdb stores in-frame clones only, minus some. Among 970,000 or so clones, 15% to 20% were seen once, and the ten largest hold 0.02% to 0.03%. Sampling consisted of one heparinised blood draw per donor, averaging approximately 120 mL. V shed 5 bases and J shed 2 bases, with 13 bases lying between them. This CDR3 comprises 15 residues. Germline loops: CDR1 SGHVS, CDR2 FNYEAQ.

This rearrangement joins TRBV7-6 to TRBJ1-5, with TRBD1 as a possible D gene (5 bases). This sequence was found in a woman aged 18-30 years in good health. The sample consisted of naive CD4+ T cells from blood. CDR3 nucleotides: TGTGCCAGCAGCCCGGAGGGGTGGGGCAATCAGCCCCAGCATTTT. Translating it yields CASSPEGWGNQPQHF.